This TCR beta chain was recovered during a study of OX40 agonist ivuxolimab in advanced cancers. About this clone itself: Its target is not known.

Regarding the study as a whole: Among T cells, CD8+ cells averaged more expanded clones than CD4+ cells. Certain nonresponding patients likewise had low normalized T-cell clonal expansion.

Germline-derived CDR1 and CDR2 are GTSNPN and SVGIG (reference sequence). This CDR3 region has 17 residues. The V end was cut by 0 bases, the J end by 7 bases, with 22 bases between. Assay: immunoSEQ multiplex PCR; the TCRdb copy retains only in-frame clones and omits some. The table lists tens of thousands of clones, approximately 72% of them singletons. The input for sequencing was CD4+ or CD8+ T cells sorted from blood, taken in a trial of the OX40 agonist ivuxolimab. This TCR was recovered from an adult with an advanced solid tumor such as melanoma, head and neck, liver or kidney cancer. The V and J genes are TRBV30 and TRBJ2-4, with D tentatively TRBD2 (5 bases). The CDR3 loop reads CAWSVFDAARGGNIQYF. The CDR3 DNA is TGTGCCTGGAGTGTATTTGATGCGGCACGGGGTGGGAACATTCAGTACTTC.